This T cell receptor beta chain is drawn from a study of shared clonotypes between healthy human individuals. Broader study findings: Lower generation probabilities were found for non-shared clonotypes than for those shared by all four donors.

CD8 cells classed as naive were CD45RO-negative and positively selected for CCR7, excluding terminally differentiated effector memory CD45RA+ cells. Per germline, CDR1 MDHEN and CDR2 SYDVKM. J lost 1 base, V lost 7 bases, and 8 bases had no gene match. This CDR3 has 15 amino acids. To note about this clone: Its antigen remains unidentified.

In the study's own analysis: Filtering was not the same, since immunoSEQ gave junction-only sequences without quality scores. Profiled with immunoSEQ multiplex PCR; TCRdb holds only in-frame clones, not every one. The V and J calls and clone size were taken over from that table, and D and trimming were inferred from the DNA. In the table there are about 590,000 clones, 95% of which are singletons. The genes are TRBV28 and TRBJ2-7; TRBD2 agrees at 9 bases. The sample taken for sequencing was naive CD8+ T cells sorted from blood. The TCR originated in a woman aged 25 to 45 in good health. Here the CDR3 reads CASNLAGVASYEQYF. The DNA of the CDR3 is TGTGCCAGCAACTTAGCGGGAGTCGCTTCCTACGAGCAGTACTTC.